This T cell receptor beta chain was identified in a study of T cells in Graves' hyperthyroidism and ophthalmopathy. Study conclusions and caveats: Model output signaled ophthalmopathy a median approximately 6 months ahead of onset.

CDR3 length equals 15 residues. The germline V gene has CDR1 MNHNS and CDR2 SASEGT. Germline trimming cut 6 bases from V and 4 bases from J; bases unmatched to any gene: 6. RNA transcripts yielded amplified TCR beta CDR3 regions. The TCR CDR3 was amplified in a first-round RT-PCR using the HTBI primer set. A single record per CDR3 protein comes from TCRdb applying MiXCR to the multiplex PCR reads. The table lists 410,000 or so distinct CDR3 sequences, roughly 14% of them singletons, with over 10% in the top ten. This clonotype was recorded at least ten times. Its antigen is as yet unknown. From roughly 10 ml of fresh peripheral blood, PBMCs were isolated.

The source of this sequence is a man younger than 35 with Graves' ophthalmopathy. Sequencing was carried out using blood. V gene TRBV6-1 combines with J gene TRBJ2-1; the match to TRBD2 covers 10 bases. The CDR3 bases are TGTGCCAGCAGCATAACTAGCGGGGTGTACAATGAGCAGTTCTTC. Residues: CASSITSGVYNEQFF.